A selection of T cell receptor beta chains follows, all from one sample in a study of T cell responses to AZD1222 COVID-19 vaccine. Here immunoSEQ multiplex PCR was the method, and the copy in TCRdb shows in-frame clones only, minus some. The table records under 45,000 clones, 85% to 90% of them present only once. The sample consisted of peripheral blood, taken on day 0 of AZD1222 vaccination. Every receptor here comes from an adult in good health. CDR3s include the opening cysteine and the closing phenylalanine or tryptophan. D genes are given only for firm matches. Size values are once, few and many counts, or a class for expanded clones, and some rows have none.

clone size,V gene,D gene,J gene,CDR3 DNA,CDR3 protein
-,TRBV7-8,TRBD2,TRBJ2-2,TGTGCCAGCAGCGGTGGACTAGTCGGCACCGGGGAGCTGTTTTTT,CASSGGLVGTGELFF
-,TRBV7-2,-,TRBJ2-7,TGTGCCAGCAGCTTTACACAGGGTGGGGAGCAGTACTTC,CASSFTQGGEQYF
-,TRBV2,-,TRBJ1-4,TGTGCCAGCAGAACGGAATGGGGGGAGGGGGAAAAACTGTTTTTT,CASRTEWGEGEKLFF
once,TRBV6-5,-,TRBJ1-2,TGTGCCAGCAGTACCGATGGAGGGAGACTCGGCTACACCTTC,CASSTDGGRLGYTF
-,TRBV6-1,-,TRBJ1-5,TGTGCCAGCAGTGAACGAGTAAAAGGTTGGGGCAATCAGCCCCAGCATTTT,CASSERVKGWGNQPQHF
once,TRBV2,-,TRBJ2-1,TGTGCCAGCAGTGGTGAGGGGGGCTCCTACAATGAGCAGTTCTTC,CASSGEGGSYNEQFF
-,TRBV29-1,-,TRBJ2-1,TGCAGCGTTGAAGGCTTGAGCTCCTACAATGAGCAGTTCTTC,CSVEGLSSYNEQFF
-,TRBV6-2/TRBV6-3,-,TRBJ1-4,TGTGCCAGCAGTTACAGCGGAGATAATGAAAAACTGTTTTTT,CASSYSGDNEKLFF
-,TRBV10-3,TRBD1,TRBJ2-3,TGTGCCATCAGCCGGGACAGGGGGGCCACAGATACGCAGTATTTT,CAISRDRGATDTQYF
-,TRBV7-2,TRBD1,TRBJ2-5,TGTGCCAGCAGCTTTCTTGACAGGGGGCTCCAAGAGACCCAGTACTTC,CASSFLDRGLQETQYF
-,TRBV9,-,TRBJ1-6,TGTGCCAGCAGCGTAGGGGGCGGCGGGTCACCCCTCCACTTT,CASSVGGGGSPLHF
-,TRBV27,-,TRBJ2-5,TGTGCCAGCAGTTTTCAGGGGCACCAAGAGACCCAGTACTTC,CASSFQGHQETQYF
-,TRBV9,-,TRBJ2-3,TGTGCCAGCAGCGTGGGAAGGGACACAGATACGCAGTATTTT,CASSVGRDTDTQYF
-,TRBV5-4,TRBD2,TRBJ2-5,TGTGCCAGCAGCATAGGGACTAGCGGCCAAGAGACCCAGTACTTC,CASSIGTSGQETQYF
-,TRBV6-5,TRBD1,TRBJ1-1,TGTGCCAGCAGGGGGACAGGGGCCCGATGGGCTGAAGCTTTCTTT,CASRGTGARWAEAFF
once,TRBV19,-,TRBJ2-5,TGTGCCAGTTCCCCAGACTACCAAGAGACCCAGTACTTC,CASSPDYQETQYF
-,TRBV18,-,TRBJ2-7,TGTGCCAGCTCACCACCCAGTCCCCCCTACGAGCAGTACTTC,CASSPPSPPYEQYF
few,TRBV3-1/TRBV3-2,TRBD1,TRBJ1-6,TGTGCCAGCAGCCCACAGGGGGCGATTTCACCCCTCCACTTT,CASSPQGAISPLHF
-,TRBV2,TRBD1,TRBJ2-1,TGTGCCAGCAGTATATCGGGACAGGGTAATGAGCAGTTCTTC,CASSISGQGNEQFF
few,TRBV5-8,-,TRBJ2-1,TGTGCCAGCAGCTTAGGCAGTCTAAGCCCCAATGAGCAGTTCTTC,CASSLGSLSPNEQFF
-,TRBV7-9,TRBD1,TRBJ2-7,TGTGCCAGCAGCTTGAGTCAGGGGGCATACGAGCAGTACTTC,CASSLSQGAYEQYF